The 8 T cell receptor beta chains presented below share a single source sample, sequenced in a study of blood T cell repertoires in COVID-19. The repertoire was sequenced with immunoSEQ multiplex PCR; TCRdb's copy has only in-frame clones and lacks some. The table lists 300,000 to 400,000 clones, over 75% of them singletons. Material for sequencing was PBMCs or T cells enriched from blood (not recorded which). The receptors originated from a woman in her 30s with acute COVID-19.

The chain carries TRBV7-6 and TRBJ1-4; D perhaps matches TRBD1 (5 bases). The V and J ends lost 2 bases and 7 bases respectively, with 17 bases between them. This CDR3 is 16 amino acids long. CDR1 is SGHVS, CDR2 FNYEAQ, per germline. The CDR3 nucleotides are TGTGCCAGCAGCTTACGCCCTGGGGGGAAAAGTGAAAAACTGTTTTTT. Protein: CASSLRPGGKSEKLFF.

CDR3 amino acids: CASSVTSGGAVRDTQYF. The DNA for the CDR3 is TGTGCCAGCAGCGTAACTAGCGGGGGGGCCGTTAGAGATACGCAGTATTTT. The chain has TRBV5-5 and TRBJ2-3, with 13 positions matching TRBD2. V lost 4 bases and J lost 5; bases outside the gene matches: 10. Germline-derived CDR1 and CDR2 are SGHKS and YYEKEE (reference sequence). CDR3 length equals 17 residues. Full variable domain (outside the CDR3, taken from reference TRBV5-5 and TRBJ2-3): DAGVTQSPTHLIKTRGQQVTLRCSPISGHKSVSWYQQVLGQGPQFIFQYYEKEERGRGNFPDRFSARQFPNYSSELNVNALLLGDSALYLCASSVTSGGAVRDTQYFGPGTRLTVL.

The chain employs TRBV11-2 and TRBJ1-1, with D possibly matching TRBD1 (5 bases). Per the germline V gene, CDR1 is SGHAT and CDR2 is FQNNGV. This CDR3 is built from 15 residues. Trimming left V 4 bases short and J 3 bases short, with 15 bases between. DNA for the CDR3: TGTGCCAGCAGCTCATATCTCCAGGGTTACACTGAAGCTTTCTTT. Amino acid sequence: CASSSYLQGYTEAFF.

The rearrangement joins TRBV3-1 (or the pseudogene TRBV3-2) to TRBJ1-1, with 7 bases identical to TRBD1. Trimming cost V 7 bases and J 3 bases; bases outside gene matches: 8. The CDR3 runs 14 residues. The V gene's germline CDR1 is LGHDT and CDR2 YNNKEL (reference sequence). The CDR3 reads CASTPTGLDTEAFF. As DNA, the CDR3 is TGTGCCAGCACCCCGACAGGGTTGGACACTGAAGCTTTCTTT.

The rearrangement uses TRBV18 and TRBJ1-4; D is perhaps TRBD1 (6 bases). In germline, CDR1 is KGHSH, CDR2 LQKENI. CDR3 length: 15 amino acids. V was pared by 4 bases and J by 0 bases, with 9 bases between. CDR3 amino acids: CASSRQVATNEKLFF. As DNA, the CDR3 is TGTGCCAGCTCACGACAGGTCGCAACTAATGAAAAACTGTTTTTT.

The rearrangement links TRBV3-1 (or the pseudogene TRBV3-2) to TRBJ1-4; 8 positions match TRBD1. The CDR3 has 14 amino acids. J gave up 7 bases and V 4 bases, and 5 bases lay outside the gene matches. Germline loops: CDR1 LGHDT, CDR2 YNNKEL (reference sequence). CDR3 amino acids: CASSPFGQGEKLFF. The CDR3 DNA sequence: TGTGCCAGCAGCCCATTCGGACAGGGTGAAAAACTGTTTTTT.

CDR3 residues: CATSDPARTSGGLDEQFF. The CDR3, as DNA: TGTGCCACCAGTGACCCTGCTCGGACTAGCGGGGGGTTAGATGAGCAGTTCTTC. The rearrangement links TRBV24-1 to TRBJ2-1; 14 positions match TRBD2. The ends lost 4 bases at V and 8 bases at J; junction bases unmatched: 12. The CDR3 length is 18 residues. The V gene's germline CDR1 is KGHDR and CDR2 SFDVKD.

This clone was found a few times. The V gene is TRBV6-5, the J gene TRBJ1-1; D may be TRBD1 (6 bases). CDR1 and CDR2 from the germline V gene are MNHEY and SVGAGI. V lost 6 bases to trimming and J lost 5 bases, with 16 bases between them. This CDR3 region has 14 residues. CDR3 sequence reads: CASRRNREGTEAFF. CDR3 bases: TGTGCCAGCAGGCGCAACAGGGAAGGGACTGAAGCTTTCTTT.